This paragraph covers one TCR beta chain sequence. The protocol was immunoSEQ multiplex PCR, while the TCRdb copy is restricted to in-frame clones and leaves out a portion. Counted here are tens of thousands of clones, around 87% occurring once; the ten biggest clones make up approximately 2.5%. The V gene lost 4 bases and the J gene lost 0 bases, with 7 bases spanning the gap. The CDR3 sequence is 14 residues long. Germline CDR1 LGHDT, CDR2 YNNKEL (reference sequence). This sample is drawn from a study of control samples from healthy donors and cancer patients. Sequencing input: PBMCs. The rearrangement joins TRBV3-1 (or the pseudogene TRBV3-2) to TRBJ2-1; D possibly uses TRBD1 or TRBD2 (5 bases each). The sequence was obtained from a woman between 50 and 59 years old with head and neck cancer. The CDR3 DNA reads TGTGCCAGCAGCCCCGGGACCTCCTACAATGAGCAGTTCTTC. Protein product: CASSPGTSYNEQFF.